The 28 T cell receptor beta chains in this list originate from one sample, sequenced in a study of blood T cells in healthy people across ages. Sample-barcoded 5' priming and a J-beta primer mix drove a second PCR of 7 to 11 cycles. A single record per CDR3 protein comes from TCRdb applying MiXCR to the 5' RACE reads. Among about 780,000 distinct CDR3 sequences listed, about 26% were seen once. These data are also associated with another study on T cells of mothers and their children.

Sequencing was carried out using blood. All receptors derive from a boy aged 5-17 years in good health.

The chain uses TRBV20-1 and TRBJ2-4; the match to TRBD2 covers 7 bases. Looked up from germline, CDR1 is DFQATT and CDR2 is SNEGSKA (reference sequence). CDR3 length: 15 residues. V trimming: 3 bases; J trimming: 3 bases; junction bases outside the gene matches: 8. DNA of the CDR3: TGCAGTGCTAGTGGGGGGGAGGACGGCAAAAACATTCAGTACTTC. Protein: CSASGGEDGKNIQYF.

The chain couples TRBV30 to TRBJ1-2, with TRBD1 matching 9 bases. Germline V gives CDR1 GTSNPN, CDR2 SVGIG (reference sequence). The CDR3 totals 14 residues. Trimming removed 1 base from V and 6 bases from J; junction bases left unmatched: 6. The CDR3 DNA is TGTGCCTGGAGTGGGAACACAGGGGGCAATGGCTACACCTTC. It translates to CAWSGNTGGNGYTF.

This sequence joins TRBV19 and TRBJ2-5, with D perhaps TRBD2 (5 bases). The last part of the DNA fits TRBJ2-7 better; the J call may be wrong. Germline V gene sequence: CDR1 LNHDA, CDR2 SQIVND (reference sequence). CDR3 length: 13 residues. The CDR3, as DNA: TGTGCCAGTGGGGAGAGGGTCCCCTACGAGCAGTACTTC. Translated, it gives CASGERVPYEQYF.

The rearrangement uses TRBV7-9 and TRBJ2-3; D perhaps matches TRBD2 (6 bases). Germline V lookup: CDR1 SEHNR, CDR2 FQNEAQ (reference sequence). V lost 4 bases and J 5 bases, leaving 10 bases between the germline ends. The CDR3 runs 13 residues. The CDR3, as DNA: TGTGCCAGCAGCTCGGGGGTTGGAGATACGCAGTATTTT. Protein sequence: CASSSGVGDTQYF.

The chain is built from TRBV7-2 and TRBJ2-5, with 9 positions matching TRBD1. The J call is in doubt because the DNA end fits TRBJ2-7 better. In germline, CDR1 is SGHTA, CDR2 FQGNSA. CDR3 size: 16 residues. The CDR3 coding sequence is TGTGCCAGCATCGAAATACCGGGACAGGGACCCTACGAGCAGTACTTC. Its translation: CASIEIPGQGPYEQYF.

The genes are TRBV20-1 and TRBJ1-5; a possible D gene is TRBD1 (5 bases). V was cut by 4 bases and J by 6 bases, with 13 bases left in between. This CDR3 has 13 amino acids. Per the germline V gene, CDR1 is DFQATT and CDR2 is SNEGSKA (reference sequence). Here the CDR3 reads CSATFGGSQPQHF. DNA for the CDR3: TGCAGTGCTACCTTCGGGGGGAGTCAGCCCCAGCATTTT.

This clonotype was detected a few times. At one end, the junction sequence differs from germline, possibly due to a read error. The CDR3 DNA reads TGTGCCAGCAGGCCCGGACTAGCAAGGGCCGACTTC. This codes for CASRPGLARADF. The chain joins TRBV7-9 to TRBJ2-4; 8 bases map to TRBD2. Germline CDR1 is SEHNR and CDR2 is FQNEAQ (reference sequence). The length of the CDR3 is 12 residues.

This clonotype was recorded a few times. This chain uses TRBV20-1 with TRBJ2-3; the match to TRBD1 covers 9 bases. Losses at the gene ends were 6 bases for V and 7 bases for J; bases not matched to a gene: 20. This CDR3 spans 17 amino acids. Germline V lookup: CDR1 DFQATT, CDR2 SNEGSKA (reference sequence). The DNA for the CDR3 is TGCAGTGCCCCCCTAGATCCTGGGACAGGGTCTACCTATACGCAGTATTTT. Translation: CSAPLDPGTGSTYTQYF.

This clonotype has a handful of counts. The genes are TRBV5-1 and TRBJ2-1; 7 bases fit TRBD1. The J call is doubtful: the DNA matches TRBJ2-7 better. CDR3 length: 15 residues. Germline V gene sequence: CDR1 SGHRS, CDR2 YFSETQ. CDR3 sequence: CASSQTGNPSYEQYF. CDR3 coding DNA: TGCGCCAGCAGCCAGACAGGGAACCCCTCCTACGAGCAGTACTTC.

The chain has TRBV6-5 and TRBJ2-1; 7 bases are shared with TRBD1. Looked up from germline, CDR1 is MNHEY and CDR2 is SVGAGI. After removal of 4 bases from V and 7 bases from J, the junction contained 7 bases not matched to a gene. This CDR3 comprises 14 residues. CDR3 in DNA: TGTGCCAGCAGTTTCCGGGACAGAAATAATGAGCAGTTCTTC. As protein: CASSFRDRNNEQFF.

The chain has TRBV12-3 or TRBV12-4 and TRBJ1-1; 7 positions match TRBD1. The V gene end was trimmed by 6 bases and the J gene end by 3 bases; junction bases not matched to a gene: 7. The CDR3 runs 14 residues. The CDR3 region has the DNA TGTGCCAGCAGGCGGACAGGAGGTTACACTGAAGCTTTCTTT. Protein product: CASRRTGGYTEAFF.

The sample holds a few counts of this clonotype. The chain joins TRBV12-3 or TRBV12-4 to TRBJ2-1, with 13 bases identical to TRBD2. V gave up 2 bases and J gave up 6 bases; unmatched junction bases: 7. The CDR3 contains 17 residues. The CDR3 DNA is TGTGCCAGCAGTTTATCAGCGGGACTAGCGGGGACCAATGAGCAGTTCTTC. Protein: CASSLSAGLAGTNEQFF.

This clonotype was seen only a few times. J is TRBJ1-6 and V is TRBV29-1; 7 bases fit TRBD1. The CDR3 is 13 residues long. The V gene end was trimmed by 7 bases and the J gene end by 7 bases; junction bases not matched to a gene: 7. Per the germline V gene, CDR1 is SQVTM and CDR2 is ANQGSEA. CDR3 protein: CSARQGVNSPLHF. The CDR3 DNA is TGCAGCGCTAGGCAGGGGGTCAATTCACCCCTCCACTTT.

V gene TRBV28 combines with J gene TRBJ1-5, with 7 bases identical to TRBD1. Unmatched junction bases numbered 4, after V lost 5 bases and J lost 0 bases. The CDR3 sequence is 15 residues long. From germline, CDR1 is MDHEN and CDR2 SYDVKM. The CDR3 protein is CASSQGGVSNQPQHF. The CDR3 DNA sequence: TGTGCCAGCAGTCAGGGGGGGGTTAGCAATCAGCCCCAGCATTTT.

The gene calls are TRBV4-1 and TRBJ1-4, with D hard to call. With 1 base removed from V and 3 bases from J, the gap between germline ends came to 3 bases. Germline CDR1 reads MGHRA; CDR2 reads YSYEKL. The CDR3 spans 13 residues. The chain's CDR3 is CASSQGSNEKLFF. The CDR3 region has the DNA TGCGCCAGCAGCCAAGGGTCTAATGAAAAACTGTTTTTT.

This clonotype appeared a few times. This rearrangement joins TRBV29-1 to TRBJ2-7, with TRBD1 identical over 9 bases. The CDR3 sequence is 15 residues long. V lost 8 bases to trimming and J lost 2 bases; unmatched junction nucleotides: 13. Germline V gene data show CDR1 as SQVTM and CDR2 as ANQGSEA. The CDR3 DNA sequence: TGCAGCCCTCGAAGTGGGGACAGGGCTCCCTACGAGCAGTACTTC. Residues: CSPRSGDRAPYEQYF.

The V gene is TRBV20-1, the J gene TRBJ1-5; D call uncertain. This CDR3 has 14 amino acids. Germline assignment: CDR1 DFQATT and CDR2 SNEGSKA (reference sequence). Deletions cut 7 bases from V and 3 bases from J, with 16 bases between. As DNA, the CDR3 is TGCAGTGACTCCGAGGCAGATCACAATCAGCCCCAGCATTTT. It yields the protein CSDSEADHNQPQHF.

The chain is built from TRBV19 and TRBJ2-5, with 7 bases that match TRBD1. V lost 4 bases and J lost 1; bases outside the gene matches: 6. This CDR3 contains 15 residues. The V gene's germline CDR1 is LNHDA and CDR2 SQIVND (reference sequence). The CDR3 DNA reads TGTGCCAGTAGTAAGATACAGGGGCCCCAAGAGACCCAGTACTTC. It codes for CASSKIQGPQETQYF.

In its sample, this clonotype was seen a few times. The chain has TRBV20-1 and TRBJ2-7; 11 nucleotides match TRBD2. Germline CDR1 is DFQATT and CDR2 is SNEGSKA (reference sequence). This CDR3 spans 14 amino acids. V shed 6 bases and J 6 bases; nucleotides not matched to a gene: 10. This chain's CDR3 is CSALTSGEHSEQYF. In nucleotides, the CDR3 is TGCAGTGCCCTGACTAGCGGGGAACACAGCGAGCAGTACTTC.

This clonotype was seen at least ten times. The rearrangement links TRBV12-3 or TRBV12-4 to TRBJ2-5; D may correspond to TRBD1 or TRBD2 (5 bases each). This CDR3 comprises 14 residues. V was clipped by 2 bases and J by 1 base, with 8 bases between them. The CDR3 region has the DNA TGTGCCAGCAGTTTACCAGGGACCCAAGAGACCCAGTACTTC. Protein product: CASSLPGTQETQYF.

The sample holds a few counts of this clonotype. The chain combines TRBV20-1 with TRBJ2-7; D gene uncertain. Germline CDR1 DFQATT, CDR2 SNEGSKA (reference sequence). Trimming removed 6 bases at V and 6 bases at J, with 18 bases between. The CDR3 contains 13 residues. The CDR3 region has the DNA TGCAGTGCGCCCGCTGCCCCAGGAGCCGAGCAGTACTTC. Encoded protein: CSAPAAPGAEQYF.

This clonotype was observed a few times. This CDR3 reads CASSLDGLAGDEQFF. The CDR3 DNA follows: TGTGCCAGCAGCTTAGATGGGCTAGCGGGGGATGAGCAGTTCTTC. This chain joins TRBV7-2 and TRBJ2-1; 10 positions match TRBD2. CDR1 is SGHTA and CDR2 is FQGNSA in the germline V gene. The CDR3 consists of 15 residues. The trim removed 1 base at V and 8 bases at J, leaving 5 bases unmatched.

V gene TRBV7-9 combines with J gene TRBJ2-1; no reliable D call. The CDR3 totals 16 residues. V was cut by 5 bases and J by 6 bases, with 20 bases left in between. The germline V gene has CDR1 SEHNR and CDR2 FQNEAQ (reference sequence). The CDR3 coding sequence is TGTGCCAGCAGCCGAGAAGACGGATCGAAGAGCAATGAGCAGTTCTTC. Its translation: CASSREDGSKSNEQFF. Looking up the rest from reference TRBV7-9 and TRBJ2-1 gives the full variable domain: DTGVSQNPRHKITKRGQNVTFRCDPISEHNRLYWYRQTLGQGPEFLTYFQNEAQLEKSRLLSDRFSAERPKGSFSTLEIQRTEQGDSAMYLCASSREDGSKSNEQFFGPGTRLTVL.

V gene TRBV7-2 combines with J gene TRBJ1-3; no firm D call. Germline lookup yields CDR1 SGHTA and CDR2 FQGNSA. The CDR3 extends over 16 amino acids. V was pared by 3 bases and J by 4 bases, with 16 bases between. This CDR3 is CASSLETTQRGNTIYF. CDR3 coding DNA: TGTGCCAGCAGCTTGGAGACCACTCAGAGAGGAAACACCATATATTTT.

Many counts were recorded for this clonotype. The J gene is TRBJ2-5, the V gene TRBV7-9; D may be TRBD1 (5 bases). Trimming took off 2 bases at V and 2 bases at J, with 6 bases between the two ends. The CDR3 length is 13 residues. Germline V gives CDR1 SEHNR, CDR2 FQNEAQ (reference sequence). CDR3 loop: CASSLQGQETQYF. The CDR3 DNA sequence: TGTGCCAGCAGCTTACAGGGACAAGAGACCCAGTACTTC.

This chain connects TRBV7-3 to TRBJ2-1; the match to TRBD2 covers 8 bases. Trimming at V came to 5 bases and at J to 2 bases, leaving 5 bases not matched to a gene. Germline CDR1 SGHTA, CDR2 FQGTGA. There are 15 residues in the CDR3. CDR3: CASSIAGRAYNEQFF. The CDR3 DNA sequence: TGTGCCAGCAGCATAGCGGGGAGGGCCTACAATGAGCAGTTCTTC.

This rearrangement joins TRBV6-1 to TRBJ2-5; 10 positions agree with TRBD1. Judging by the DNA end, TRBJ2-1 fits better; the J call may be wrong. The length of the CDR3 is 15 residues. Germline V lookup: CDR1 MNHNS, CDR2 SASEGT. The CDR3 nucleotides are TGTGCCAGCAGCATGACAGGGGGCGATACCAATGAGCAGTTCTTC. It yields the protein CASSMTGGDTNEQFF.

This clonotype was counted a few times. The rearrangement joins TRBV7-9 to TRBJ2-5; D not resolved. The J call may be in error: the DNA end matches TRBJ2-7 better. This CDR3 spans 15 amino acids. Germline values: CDR1 SEHNR, CDR2 FQNEAQ (reference sequence). The CDR3 sequence: CASSLWALGTYEQYF. CDR3 DNA sequence: TGTGCCAGCAGCTTGTGGGCGCTGGGGACCTACGAGCAGTACTTC.